This T cell receptor beta chain originates from a study of response to subunit inactivated influenza vaccine. The V end lost 8 bases, the J end lost 9 bases, and 20 bases lay between the germline ends. This CDR3 comprises 15 residues. CDR1 is SNHLY and CDR2 is FYNNEI in the germline V gene. About this clonotype itself: Its antigen is not known.

TCRdb reprocessed the RT-PCR reads via MiXCR and lists one record per CDR3 protein. This sample has around 520,000 distinct CDR3 sequences, with less than 30% found just once. Study-level results: Researchers suggested that each seasonal influenza vaccination recruits few new T cells.

This chain joins TRBV2 and TRBJ1-6, with D maybe TRBD1 (5 bases). The sequences come from CD4+ T cells sorted from PBMCs, collected roughly 5 days after vaccination. The sequence derives from a man aged 50 to 60 who received an inactivated influenza vaccine. The CDR3 coding sequence is TGTGCCAGCCGTCTATCGGGGGAATTTAGTTCACCCCTCCACTTT. Its translation: CASRLSGEFSSPLHF.